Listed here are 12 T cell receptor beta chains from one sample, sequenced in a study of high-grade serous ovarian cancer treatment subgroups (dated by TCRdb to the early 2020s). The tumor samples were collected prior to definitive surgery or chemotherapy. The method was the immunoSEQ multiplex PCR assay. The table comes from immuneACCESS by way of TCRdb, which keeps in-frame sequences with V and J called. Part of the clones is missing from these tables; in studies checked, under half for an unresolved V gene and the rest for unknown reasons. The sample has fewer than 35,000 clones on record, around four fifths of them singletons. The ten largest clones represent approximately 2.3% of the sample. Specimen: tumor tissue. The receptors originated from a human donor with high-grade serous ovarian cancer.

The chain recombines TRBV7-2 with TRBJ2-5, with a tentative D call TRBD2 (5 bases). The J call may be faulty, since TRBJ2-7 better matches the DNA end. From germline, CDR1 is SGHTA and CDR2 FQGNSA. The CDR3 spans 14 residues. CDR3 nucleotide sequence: TGTGCCAGCAGCTTAGCCACTAGCTCCTACGAGCAGTACTTC. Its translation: CASSLATSSYEQYF.

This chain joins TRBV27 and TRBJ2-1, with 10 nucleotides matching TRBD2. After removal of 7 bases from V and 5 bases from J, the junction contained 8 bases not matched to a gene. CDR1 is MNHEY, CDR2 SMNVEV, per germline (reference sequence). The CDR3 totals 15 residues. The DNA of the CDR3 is TGTGCCAGCAATAAGGGACTAGCGCCACACAATGAGCAGTTCTTC. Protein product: CASNKGLAPHNEQFF.

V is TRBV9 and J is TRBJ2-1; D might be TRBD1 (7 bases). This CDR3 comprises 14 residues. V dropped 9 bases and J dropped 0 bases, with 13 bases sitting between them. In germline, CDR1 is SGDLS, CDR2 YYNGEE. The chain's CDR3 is CATGGRDSYNEQFF. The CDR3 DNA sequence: TGTGCCACAGGGGGGCGGGACTCCTACAATGAGCAGTTCTTC.

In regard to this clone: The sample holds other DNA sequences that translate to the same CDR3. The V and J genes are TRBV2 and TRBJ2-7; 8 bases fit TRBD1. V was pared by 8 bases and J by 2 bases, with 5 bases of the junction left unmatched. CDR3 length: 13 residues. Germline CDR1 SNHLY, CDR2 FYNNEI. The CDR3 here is CASSGQGTYEQYF. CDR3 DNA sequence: TGTGCCAGCTCCGGACAGGGAACCTACGAGCAGTACTTC.

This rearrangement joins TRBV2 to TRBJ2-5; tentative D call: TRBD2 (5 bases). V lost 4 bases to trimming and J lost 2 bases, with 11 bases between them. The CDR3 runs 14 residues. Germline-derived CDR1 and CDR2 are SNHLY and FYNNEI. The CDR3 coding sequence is TGTGCCAGCAGTGGAGGGCAGATGCAAGAGACCCAGTACTTC. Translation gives CASSGGQMQETQYF. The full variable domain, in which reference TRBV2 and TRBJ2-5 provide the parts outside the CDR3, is EPEVTQTPSHQVTQMGQEVILRCVPISNHLYFYWYRQILGQKVEFLVSFYNNEISEKSEIFDDQFSVERPDGSNFTLKIRSTKLEDSAMYFCASSGGQMQETQYFGPGTRLLVL.

In DNA form, the CDR3 reads TGTGCCAGCAGTTACTCCCTACCTATAAAACCACTAGCGGCGAGCTCCTACGAGCAGTACTTC. Translating gives CASSYSLPIKPLAASSYEQYF. The chain combines TRBV6-7 with TRBJ2-7; 8 bases fit TRBD2. TRBV6-7 is an open reading frame whose function is uncertain. The CDR3 spans 21 residues. V shed 0 bases and J 0 bases; nucleotides not matched to a gene: 19.

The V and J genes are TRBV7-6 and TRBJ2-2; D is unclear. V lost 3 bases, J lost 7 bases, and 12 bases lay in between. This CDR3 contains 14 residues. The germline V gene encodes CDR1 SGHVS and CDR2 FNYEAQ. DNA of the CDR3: TGTGCCAGCAGCTTCCCCCTTACGGGCGGGGAGCTGTTTTTT. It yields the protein CASSFPLTGGELFF.

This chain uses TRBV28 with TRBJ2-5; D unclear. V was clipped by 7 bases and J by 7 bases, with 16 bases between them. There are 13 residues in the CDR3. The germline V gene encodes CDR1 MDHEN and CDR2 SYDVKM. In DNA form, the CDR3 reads TGTGCCAGCACCCCACGGTTGATCGGGACCCAGTACTTC. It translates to CASTPRLIGTQYF.

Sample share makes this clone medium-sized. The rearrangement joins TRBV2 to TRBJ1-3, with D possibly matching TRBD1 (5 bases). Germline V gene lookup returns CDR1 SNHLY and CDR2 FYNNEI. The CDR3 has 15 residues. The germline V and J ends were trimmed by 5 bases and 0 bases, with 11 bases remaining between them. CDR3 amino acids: CASSFTGASGNTIYF. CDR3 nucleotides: TGTGCCAGCAGTTTCACAGGAGCCTCTGGAAACACCATATATTTT.

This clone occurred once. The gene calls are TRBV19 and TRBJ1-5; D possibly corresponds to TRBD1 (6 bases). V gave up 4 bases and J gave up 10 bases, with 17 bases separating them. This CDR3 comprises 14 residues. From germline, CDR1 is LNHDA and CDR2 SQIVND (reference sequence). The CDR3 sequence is CASSTSGGPHPQHF. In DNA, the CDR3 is TGTGCCAGTAGTACTTCCGGGGGCCCTCACCCCCAGCATTTT.

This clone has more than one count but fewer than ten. CDR3 nucleotide sequence: TGTGCCAGCAGCATAGGCTATCAGCAGTACTTC. Translated, it gives CASSIGYQQYF. V usage is TRBV7-2 and J usage is TRBJ2-7; D is unresolved. CDR1 is SGHTA, CDR2 FQGNSA, per germline. CDR3 length: 11 amino acids. V was cut by 5 bases and J by 8 bases, with 10 bases left in between.

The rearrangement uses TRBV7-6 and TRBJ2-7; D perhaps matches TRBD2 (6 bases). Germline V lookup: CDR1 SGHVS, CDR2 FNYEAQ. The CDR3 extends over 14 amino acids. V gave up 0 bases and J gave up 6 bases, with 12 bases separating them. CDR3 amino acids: CASSLALEGSEQYF. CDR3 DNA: TGTGCCAGCAGCTTAGCGTTGGAGGGAAGCGAGCAGTACTTC.